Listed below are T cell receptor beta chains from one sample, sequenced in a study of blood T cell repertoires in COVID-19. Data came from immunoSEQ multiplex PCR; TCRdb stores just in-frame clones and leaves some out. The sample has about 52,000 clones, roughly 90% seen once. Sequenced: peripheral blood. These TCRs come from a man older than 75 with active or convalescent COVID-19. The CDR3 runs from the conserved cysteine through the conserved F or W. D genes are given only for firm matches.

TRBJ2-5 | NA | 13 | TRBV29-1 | CSVAQGWGETQYF
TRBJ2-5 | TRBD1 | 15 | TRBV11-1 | CASSLGGTGRETQYF
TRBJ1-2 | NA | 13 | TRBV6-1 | CASSEIDIYGYTF
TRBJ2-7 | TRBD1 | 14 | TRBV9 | CASNQGDSSYEQYF
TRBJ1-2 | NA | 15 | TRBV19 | CASTLMGGEVYGYTF
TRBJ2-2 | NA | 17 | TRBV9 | CASSVVAQGANTGELFF
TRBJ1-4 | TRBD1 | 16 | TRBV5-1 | CASSFDPGQPNEKLFF
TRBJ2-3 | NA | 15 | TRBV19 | CASSGRSGHTDTQYF
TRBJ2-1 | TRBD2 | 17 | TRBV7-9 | CASSHRTSGGAGNEQFF
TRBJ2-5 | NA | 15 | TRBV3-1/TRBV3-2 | CASSQVRGFQETQYF
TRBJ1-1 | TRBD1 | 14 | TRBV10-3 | CAISEQRDRGGVGF
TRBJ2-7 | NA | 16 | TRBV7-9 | CASSLVLTDFSYEQYF
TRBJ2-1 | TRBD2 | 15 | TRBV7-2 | CASSLLAGVWNEQFF
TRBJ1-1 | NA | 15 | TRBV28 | CASRASGGRGTEAFF
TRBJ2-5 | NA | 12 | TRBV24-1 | CATIFPGETQYF
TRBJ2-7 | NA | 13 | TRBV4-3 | CASSRQGSYEQYF
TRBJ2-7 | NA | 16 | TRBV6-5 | CASSYSGYRQDYEQYF
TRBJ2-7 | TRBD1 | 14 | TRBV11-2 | CASSWDTGEYEQYF
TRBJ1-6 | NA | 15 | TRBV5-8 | CASSLEGSYNSPLHF
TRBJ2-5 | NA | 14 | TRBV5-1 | CASSLADQQETQYF
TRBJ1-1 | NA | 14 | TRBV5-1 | CASTSGTRNTEAFF
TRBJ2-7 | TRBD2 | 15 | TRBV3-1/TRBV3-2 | CASSQRTSGAYEQYF
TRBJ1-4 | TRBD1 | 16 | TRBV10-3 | CAISESTGGGIEKLFF
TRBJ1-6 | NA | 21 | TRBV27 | CASSLREPPGHPLLSNSPLHF
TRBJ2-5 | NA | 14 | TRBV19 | CASSFPGYQETQYF
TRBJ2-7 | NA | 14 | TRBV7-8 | CASRIDSNSYEQYF
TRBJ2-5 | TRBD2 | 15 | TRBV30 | CAWDEPAGGGETQYF
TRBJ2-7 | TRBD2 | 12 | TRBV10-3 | CAREGALYEQYF
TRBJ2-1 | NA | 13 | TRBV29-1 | CSVEVSSSNEQFF